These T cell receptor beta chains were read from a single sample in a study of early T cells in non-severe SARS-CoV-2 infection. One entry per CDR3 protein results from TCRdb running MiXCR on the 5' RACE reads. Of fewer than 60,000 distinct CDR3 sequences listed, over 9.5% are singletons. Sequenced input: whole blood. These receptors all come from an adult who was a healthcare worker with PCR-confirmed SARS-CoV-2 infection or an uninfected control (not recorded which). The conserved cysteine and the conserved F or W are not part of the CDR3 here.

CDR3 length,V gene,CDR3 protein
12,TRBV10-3,AISPGTGSYEQY
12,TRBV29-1,SVESLGTGETQY
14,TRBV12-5,ASGLVWPTGLNEQY
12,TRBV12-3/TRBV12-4,ASSYDRGTYEQY
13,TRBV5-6,ASSLGTRTGTEAF
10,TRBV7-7,ASSLAGGEQY
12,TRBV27,ASSLSGGYYGYT
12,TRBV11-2,ASSSRADGYEQY
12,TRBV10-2,ASSERVDGNTIY
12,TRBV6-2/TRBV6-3,ASSPNWGNTEAF
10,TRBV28,ASSERDIPLH
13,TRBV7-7,ASSLDGRSGNTIY
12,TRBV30,AWRREVQNTEAF
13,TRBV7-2,ASSQGRGTNEKLF
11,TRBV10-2,ASRGHYQETQY
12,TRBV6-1,ASSLGVEADTQY
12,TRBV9,ASIEKSSNQPQH
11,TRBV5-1,ASSLDLTGELF
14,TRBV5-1,ASSTGTAEGTDTQY
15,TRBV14,ASSQGLLQDYSYEQY
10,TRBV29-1,SVGPTYNEQY
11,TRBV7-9,ASSFQGNEKLF
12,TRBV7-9,ASSREPRQETQY
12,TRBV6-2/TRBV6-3,ASSYPIRTQSSF
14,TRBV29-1,SADGLGADNQETQY
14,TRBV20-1,SARDPLAGGPGELF
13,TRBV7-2,ASSLGVGTLYEQY
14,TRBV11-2,ASSPWGLRNTDTQY
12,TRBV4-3,ASSHGQGRSPLH
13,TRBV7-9,ASSSVGQGIDTQY
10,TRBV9,ASSPYNYGYT